By proportion, the clone carrying this T cell receptor (beta chain) is medium-sized. This entry is derived from a study of blood T cell repertoires in COVID-19. Overall study: Spain, Italy and the United States supplied samples that represented acute and convalescent COVID-19. The cDNA or gDNA used as material had been derived from T cells, B-cell-depleted T cells, or PBMCs.

In the original analysis: Reference gene primers were amplified, and this amplification served to estimate nucleated cell counts. Only in-frame clones appear in the TCRdb table, and some are missing; sequencing was by immunoSEQ multiplex PCR. For V, J and clone size, that table is used; D and trimming come from the DNA. Of around 41,000 clones in the sample, around 90% were seen once. The CDR3 extends over 14 amino acids. J lost 7 bases, V lost 5 bases, and 5 bases had no gene match. In germline, CDR1 is MNHEY, CDR2 SVGAGI. The sample comprised peripheral blood. This chain links TRBV6-5 with TRBJ1-2; TRBD1 agrees at 12 bases. The receptor comes from a woman aged 80 or over with active COVID-19. The CDR3 region is CASSTGTGGVGYTF. CDR3 nucleotides: TGTGCCAGCAGTACCGGGACAGGGGGCGTTGGCTACACCTTC.